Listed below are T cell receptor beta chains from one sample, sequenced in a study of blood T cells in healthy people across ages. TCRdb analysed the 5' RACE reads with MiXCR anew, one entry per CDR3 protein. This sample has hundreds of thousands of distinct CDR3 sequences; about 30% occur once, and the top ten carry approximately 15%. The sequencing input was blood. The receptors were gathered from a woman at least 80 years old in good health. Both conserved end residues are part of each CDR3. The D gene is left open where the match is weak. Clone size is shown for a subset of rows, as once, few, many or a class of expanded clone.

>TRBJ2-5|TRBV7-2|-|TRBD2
CASSGGTSGRETQYF
TGTGCCAGCAGCGGAGGGACTAGCGGGAGGGAGACCCAGTACTTC
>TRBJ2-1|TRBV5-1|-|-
CASSLDRFDEQFF
TGCGCCAGCAGCTTGGACCGTTTCGATGAGCAGTTCTTC
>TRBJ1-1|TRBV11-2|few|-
CASSLGGGILTEAFF
TGTGCCAGCAGCTTAGGTGGGGGTATCCTCACTGAAGCTTTCTTT
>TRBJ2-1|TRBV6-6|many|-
CASSYVRDNEQFF
TGTGCCAGCAGTTACGTCAGGGACAATGAGCAGTTCTTC
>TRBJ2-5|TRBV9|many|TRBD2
CASSYSGVYQETQYF
TGTGCCAGCAGCTATAGCGGGGTGTACCAAGAGACCCAGTACTTC
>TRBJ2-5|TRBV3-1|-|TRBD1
CASSQGGQGAPTVETQYF
TGTGCCAGCAGCCAAGGCGGACAGGGGGCTCCTACGGTAGAGACCCAGTACTTC
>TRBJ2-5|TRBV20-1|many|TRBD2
CSADGTSGVQETQYF
TGCAGTGCTGACGGGACTAGCGGGGTCCAAGAGACCCAGTACTTC
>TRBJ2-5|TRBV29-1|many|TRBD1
CSAVTGGRETQYF
TGCAGCGCGGTGACAGGGGGCAGAGAGACCCAGTACTTC
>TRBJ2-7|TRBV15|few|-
CATSRDQYYEQYF
TGTGCCACCAGCAGAGATCAGTACTACGAGCAGTACTTC
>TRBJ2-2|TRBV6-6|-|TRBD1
CASRGQSGTGELFF
TGTGCCAGCAGGGGACAGTCAGGCACCGGGGAGCTGTTTTTT
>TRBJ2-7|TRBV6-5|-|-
CASSYSGQTYEQYF
TGTGCCAGCAGTTACTCCGGACAAACCTACGAGCAGTACTTC
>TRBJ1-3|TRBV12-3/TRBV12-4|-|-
CASSIQGSGNTIYF
TGTGCCAGCAGTATCCAGGGGTCTGGAAACACCATATATTTT
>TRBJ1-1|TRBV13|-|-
CASSLSGGRGNTEAFF
TGTGCCAGCAGCTTATCGGGGGGCAGAGGGAACACTGAAGCTTTCTTT
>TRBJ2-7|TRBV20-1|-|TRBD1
CSASTGTGSSEQYF
TGCAGTGCTAGCACCGGGACAGGGTCTAGCGAGCAGTACTTC
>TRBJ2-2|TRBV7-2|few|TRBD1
CASSFQDRGRGELFF
TGTGCCAGCAGCTTCCAGGACAGGGGGCGGGGGGAGCTGTTTTTT
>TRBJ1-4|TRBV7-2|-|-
CASSSQTAEKLFF
TGTGCCAGCAGCTCTCAAACAGCTGAAAAACTGTTTTTT
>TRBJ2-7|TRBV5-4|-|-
CASSLRGTLGEQYF
TGTGCCAGCAGCTTAAGGGGGACCTTGGGCGAGCAGTACTTC
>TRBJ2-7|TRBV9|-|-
CASSLRGSSFYEQYF
TGTGCCAGCAGCCTGAGGGGGTCCTCCTTCTACGAGCAGTACTTC
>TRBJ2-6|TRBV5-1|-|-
CASSLTPGVYGANVLTF
TGCGCCAGCAGCTTGACCCCAGGAGTGTATGGGGCCAACGTCCTGACTTTC
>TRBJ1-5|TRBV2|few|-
CASTQWGGRQPQHF
TGTGCCAGCACCCAATGGGGGGGGCGGCAGCCCCAGCATTTT
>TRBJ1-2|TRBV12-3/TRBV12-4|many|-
CASSLGGLRNYGYTF
TGTGCCAGCAGTTTAGGGGGTTTAAGGAACTATGGCTACACCTTC
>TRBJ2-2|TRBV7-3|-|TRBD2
CASRKTSGGTGELFF
TGTGCCAGCAGGAAGACTAGCGGGGGGACCGGGGAGCTGTTTTTT
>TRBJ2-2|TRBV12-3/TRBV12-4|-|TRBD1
CASSFRQGDAGELFF
TGTGCCAGCAGTTTTCGACAGGGGGATGCCGGGGAGCTGTTTTTT
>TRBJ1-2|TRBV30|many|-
CAWSPDASYGYTF
TGTGCCTGGAGTCCGGACGCCAGCTATGGCTACACCTTC
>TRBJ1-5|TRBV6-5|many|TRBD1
CASRSGTGVGQPQHF
TGTGCCAGCAGGTCCGGGACAGGGGTTGGTCAGCCCCAGCATTTT
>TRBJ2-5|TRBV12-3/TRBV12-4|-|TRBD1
CASRTGQHGETQYF
TGTGCCAGCCGAACGGGACAGCACGGAGAGACCCAGTACTTC
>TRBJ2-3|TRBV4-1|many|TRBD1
CASSQDPYRGLRDTQYF
TGCGCCAGCAGCCAAGATCCGTACAGGGGTCTCCGGGATACGCAGTATTTT
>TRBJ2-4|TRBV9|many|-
CASSVGGDRNGIQYF
TGTGCCAGCAGCGTAGGCGGGGACAGAAACGGGATTCAGTACTTC
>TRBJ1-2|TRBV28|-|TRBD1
CASSSTGTGEVGYTF
TGTGCCAGCAGTTCCACCGGGACAGGGGAGGTTGGCTACACCTTC
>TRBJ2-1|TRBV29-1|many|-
CSVVRVNEQFF
TGCAGCGTTGTACGGGTTAATGAGCAGTTCTTC
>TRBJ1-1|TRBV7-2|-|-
CASSLMVWGVSTEAFF
TGTGCCAGCAGCTTAATGGTATGGGGGGTGAGCACTGAAGCTTTCTTT
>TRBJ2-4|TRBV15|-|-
CATSIMDKNIQYF
TGTGCCACGTCTATTATGGACAAAAACATTCAGTACTTC
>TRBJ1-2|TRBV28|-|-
CASSAPQDPSTDTF
TGTGCCAGCAGTGCGCCACAGGACCCTTCAACGGACACCTTC
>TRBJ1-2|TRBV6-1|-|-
CASSDPSGLVFHGYTF
TGTGCCAGCAGTGACCCCTCAGGACTCGTTTTCCATGGCTACACCTTC
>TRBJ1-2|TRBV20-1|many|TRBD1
CSAPPGQQISNYGYTF
TGCAGTGCGCCGCCGGGACAGCAAATTTCTAACTATGGCTACACCTTC
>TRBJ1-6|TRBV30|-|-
CAWSRNRGARSPLHF
TGTGCCTGGAGCCGAAATAGGGGGGCTCGGTCACCCCTCCACTTT
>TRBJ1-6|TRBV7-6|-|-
CASSRVGRHNSPLHF
TGTGCCAGCAGTAGGGTGGGACGGCATAATTCACCCCTCCACTTT
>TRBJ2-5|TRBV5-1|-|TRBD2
CASSFGGTGETQYF
TGCGCCAGCAGCTTCGGGGGGACGGGGGAGACCCAGTACTTC
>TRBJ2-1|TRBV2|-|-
CASSDLPYNEQFF
TGTGCCAGCAGCGATTTACCTTACAATGAGCAGTTCTTC
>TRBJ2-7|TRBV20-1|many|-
CSATGPHEFSYEQYF
TGCAGTGCTACGGGGCCCCATGAATTCTCCTACGAGCAGTACTTC
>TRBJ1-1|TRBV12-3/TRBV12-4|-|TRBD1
CASSLAVGGTGGSEAFF
TGTGCCAGCAGTTTGGCGGTGGGTGGGACAGGGGGGTCTGAAGCTTTCTTT
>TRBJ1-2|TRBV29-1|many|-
CSVKRRAVDYGYTF
TGCAGCGTGAAACGGAGGGCGGTGGACTATGGCTACACCTTC
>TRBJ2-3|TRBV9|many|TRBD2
CASSVTSGGALSADTQYF
TGTGCCAGCAGCGTAACTAGCGGGGGGGCCCTATCAGCAGATACGCAGTATTTT
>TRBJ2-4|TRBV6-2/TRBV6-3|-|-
CASSYSRELAKNIQYF
TGTGCCAGCAGTTACTCCAGGGAACTAGCCAAAAACATTCAGTACTTC
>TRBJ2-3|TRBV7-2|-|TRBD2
CASRGLAGGWDTQYF
TGTGCCAGCAGGGGACTAGCGGGGGGGTGGGATACGCAGTATTTT
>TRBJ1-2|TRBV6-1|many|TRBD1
CASSTGGGYGYTF
TGTGCCAGCAGTACAGGGGGCGGCTATGGCTACACCTTC
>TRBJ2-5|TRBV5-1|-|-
CASSWDVSGGEQYF
TGCGCCAGCAGTTGGGACGTGAGTGGAGGGGAGCAGTACTTC
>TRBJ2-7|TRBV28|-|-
CASRPGGAQGSYEQYF
TGTGCCAGCAGACCAGGTGGGGCCCAAGGGTCCTACGAGCAGTACTTC
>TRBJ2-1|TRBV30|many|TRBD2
CAWSPGRSGGYNEQFF
TGTGCCTGGAGTCCAGGCAGAAGCGGGGGTTACAATGAGCAGTTCTTC
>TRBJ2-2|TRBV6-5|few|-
CASSTPTSNTGELFF
TGTGCCAGCAGTACCCCCACTTCGAACACCGGGGAGCTGTTTTTT
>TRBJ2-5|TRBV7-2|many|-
CASSSPGILEQYF
TGTGCCAGCAGCTCGCCCGGGATCTTAGAGCAGTACTTC
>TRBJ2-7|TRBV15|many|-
CATSRDNTGSVYEQYF
TGTGCCACCAGCAGAGATAATACAGGGAGTGTCTACGAGCAGTACTTC
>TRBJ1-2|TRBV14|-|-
CASSQVRGSGGYTF
TGTGCCAGCAGCCAAGTGCGGGGAAGTGGAGGCTACACCTTC
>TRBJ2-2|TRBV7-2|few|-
CASSFVRGNTGELFF
TGTGCCAGCAGCTTCGTAAGGGGGAACACCGGGGAGCTGTTTTTT
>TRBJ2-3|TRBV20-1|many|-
CSASRTVDTQYF
TGCAGTGCTAGCCGGACTGTGGATACGCAGTATTTT
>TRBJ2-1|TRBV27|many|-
CASSFGSWDSSYNEQFF
TGTGCCAGCAGTTTCGGGTCGTGGGATAGCTCCTACAATGAGCAGTTCTTC
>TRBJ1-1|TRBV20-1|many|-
CSAREEAFF
TGCAGTGCTAGAGAAGAAGCTTTCTTT